The 21 T cell receptor beta chains given below trace back to one sample, sequenced in a study of STAT3 mutations in large granular lymphocyte leukemia. General study findings and limits: Every T-cell large granular lymphocyte leukemia patient had at least one immunodominant TCR beta clonotype.

Using immunoSEQ multiplex PCR, the repertoire was profiled, and TCRdb retains in-frame clones only, with some absent. This table holds about 15,000 clones, over 90% found once. Their antigens remain unidentified. The sequencing input was peripheral blood mononuclear cells. These receptors came from a woman between 50 and 59 years old with T-cell large granular lymphocyte leukemia. Some clones in this sample may be carry-over from other donors' samples.

By its share, this clone is large (0.1 to 1%). The chain is built from TRBV7-2 and TRBJ2-2; 9 nucleotides match TRBD2. The CDR3 totals 16 residues. Germline values: CDR1 SGHTA, CDR2 FQGNSA. With V trimmed by 5 bases and J by 5 bases, 9 bases remained unmatched. Here the CDR3 reads CASSPRVAGVTGELFF. CDR3 bases: TGTGCCAGCAGCCCGAGGGTAGCGGGAGTTACCGGGGAGCTGTTTTTT.

The rearrangement joins TRBV10-2 to TRBJ2-7; D is perhaps TRBD2 (6 bases). The CDR3 covers 14 residues. Germline V CDR1 and CDR2: WSHSY, SAAADI. V was clipped by 4 bases and J by 0 bases, with 10 bases between them. The CDR3 spells CASSGAGTSYEQYF. The DNA of the CDR3 is TGCGCCAGCAGTGGGGCGGGGACCTCCTACGAGCAGTACTTC.

The chain joins TRBV19 to TRBJ1-3; 10 nucleotides line up with TRBD1. Germline V gives CDR1 LNHDA, CDR2 SQIVND (reference sequence). Trimming cost V 6 bases and J 1 base; bases outside gene matches: 6. The CDR3 extends over 16 amino acids. In DNA form, the CDR3 reads TGTGCCAGTAGCCCGACAGGGGGCTTATCTGGAAACACCATATATTTT. This translates into CASSPTGGLSGNTIYF.

The rearrangement joins TRBV5-4 to TRBJ2-7, with 9 bases matching TRBD1. CDR1 is SGHNT and CDR2 is YYREEE in the germline V gene (reference sequence). This CDR3 contains 15 residues. The V and J ends lost 3 bases and 4 bases, in that order; junction bases with no gene match: 8. The CDR3 is CASSSPGTGRYEQYF. For the CDR3, the DNA is TGTGCCAGCAGCTCTCCCGGGACAGGGAGGTACGAGCAGTACTTC.

J is TRBJ1-1 and V is TRBV18, with no clear D. Germline V gene lookup returns CDR1 KGHSH and CDR2 LQKENI. This CDR3 is 13 amino acids long. Trimming shortened V by 3 bases and J by 1 base, and 6 bases separated the two germline ends. For the CDR3, the DNA is TGTGCCAGCTCACCCGTAAAGAACACTGAAGCTTTCTTT. It codes for CASSPVKNTEAFF.

The rearrangement joins TRBV7-6 to TRBJ1-1; D possibly corresponds to TRBD1 (6 bases). In germline, CDR1 is SGHVS, CDR2 FNYEAQ. Trimming cost V 5 bases and J 2 bases, with 15 bases left between them. The CDR3 loop spans 15 amino acids. The CDR3: CASSPSPGANTEAFF. Here the CDR3 DNA reads TGTGCCAGCAGCCCATCCCCGGGGGCCAACACTGAAGCTTTCTTT. Combining the CDR3 with reference TRBV7-6 and TRBJ1-1 gives the whole variable domain GAGVSQSPRYKVTKRGQDVALRCDPISGHVSLYWYRQALGQGPEFLTYFNYEAQQDKSGLPNDRFSAERPEGSISTLTIQRTEQRDSAMYRCASSPSPGANTEAFFGQGTRLTVV.

This rearrangement joins TRBV20-1 to TRBJ2-1; a weak D match, TRBD2 (6 bases). There are 11 residues in the CDR3. CDR1 and CDR2 from the germline V gene are DFQATT and SNEGSKA (reference sequence). Between the trimmed V and J ends, which lost 5 bases and 5 bases, there was a span of 7 bases. CDR3 region: CSAWTNNEQFF. As DNA, the CDR3 is TGCAGTGCTTGGACTAACAATGAGCAGTTCTTC.

The chain employs TRBV7-9 and TRBJ2-4; 8 bases map to TRBD1. Germline V gene lookup returns CDR1 SEHNR and CDR2 FQNEAQ (reference sequence). The CDR3 loop spans 15 amino acids. V gave up 1 base and J gave up 6 bases; unmatched junction bases: 5. CDR3 protein: CASSLVAGGRNIQYF. For the CDR3, the DNA is TGTGCCAGCAGCTTAGTGGCAGGGGGCCGAAACATTCAGTACTTC. Looking up the rest from reference TRBV7-9 and TRBJ2-4 gives the full variable domain: DTGVSQNPRHKITKRGQNVTFRCDPISEHNRLYWYRQTLGQGPEFLTYFQNEAQLEKSRLLSDRFSAERPKGSFSTLEIQRTEQGDSAMYLCASSLVAGGRNIQYFGAGTRLSVL.

This clone was counted a few times. The chain couples TRBV7-9 to TRBJ2-7; D remains ambiguous. Trimming took 2 bases from V and 2 from J, leaving 16 bases between them. This CDR3 is built from 16 residues. Germline lookup yields CDR1 SEHNR and CDR2 FQNEAQ (reference sequence). CDR3 amino acids: CASSLSAGFFTYEQYF. The CDR3 DNA reads TGTGCCAGCAGCTTATCCGCCGGGTTCTTTACCTACGAGCAGTACTTC.

The chain links TRBV7-9 to TRBJ2-7; no firm D call. From germline, CDR1 is SEHNR and CDR2 FQNEAQ (reference sequence). CDR3 length: 15 residues. The V end lost 7 bases, the J end lost 4 bases, and 20 bases lay between the germline ends. The CDR3 bases are TGTGCCAGCAACCGAGTAGACAAGTCCTATTACGAGCAGTACTTC. As protein: CASNRVDKSYYEQYF.

The chain links TRBV23-1 to TRBJ2-7; D gene unclear. TRBV23-1 is flagged as an ORF with uncertain function. Trimming removed 5 bases from V and 0 bases from J, with 23 bases in between. The CDR3 extends over 18 amino acids. The DNA of the CDR3 is TGCGCCAGCAGTAGGGTGTCGCTGTGCGGCCGTTTCTCCTACGAGCAGTACTTC. Translated, it gives CASSRVSLCGRFSYEQYF.

The chain couples TRBV28 to TRBJ2-5; the D gene is possibly TRBD2 (6 bases). This CDR3 has 14 residues. V lost 2 bases and J 7 bases, leaving 14 bases between the germline ends. Germline CDR1 is MDHEN and CDR2 is SYDVKM. The CDR3: CASSLGGRPGTQYF. The CDR3 DNA reads TGTGCCAGCAGTTTAGGAGGGAGGCCAGGGACCCAGTACTTC.

This chain joins TRBV7-9 and TRBJ1-1, with 7 bases that match TRBD1. With V trimmed by 6 bases and J by 0 bases, 4 bases remained unmatched. The CDR3 spans 14 residues. The V gene's germline CDR1 is SEHNR and CDR2 FQNEAQ (reference sequence). CDR3 region: CASSRDSMNTEAFF. The DNA for the CDR3 is TGTGCCAGCAGTCGGGACAGTATGAACACTGAAGCTTTCTTT.

In DNA form, the CDR3 reads TGTGCCTGGAGTGTACAATACGGCCGGACTAGCGGGCGAGAGACCCAGTACTTC. It yields the protein CAWSVQYGRTSGRETQYF. This sequence joins TRBV30 and TRBJ2-5; 11 nucleotides line up with TRBD2. The CDR3 is 18 amino acids. The junction had 13 bases not matched to a gene; V was cut back by 0 bases and J by 4 bases. Germline V gives CDR1 GTSNPN, CDR2 SVGIG (reference sequence).

The V call is TRBV5-1, the J call TRBJ2-5, with 10 positions matching TRBD2. The CDR3 has 17 amino acids. V shed 4 bases, J shed 4 bases, and the junction held 13 bases outside the gene matches. Looked up from germline, CDR1 is SGHRS and CDR2 is YFSETQ. The CDR3 reads CASSTKPPSGSRETQYF. The CDR3 coding sequence is TGCGCCAGCAGCACCAAACCCCCTAGCGGGAGTAGAGAGACCCAGTACTTC.

The genes are TRBV4-1 and TRBJ2-1, with 12 bases identical to TRBD2. J gave up 5 bases and V 4 bases, and 3 bases lay outside the gene matches. This CDR3 comprises 15 residues. Per germline, CDR1 MGHRA and CDR2 YSYEKL. CDR3 sequence reads: CASSRGLAGNNEQFF. CDR3 in DNA: TGCGCCAGCAGCCGAGGACTAGCGGGAAACAATGAGCAGTTCTTC.

This rearrangement joins TRBV28 to TRBJ1-2, with unresolved D. The ends were cut back, 3 bases at V and 8 bases at J, with 10 bases in the middle. Germline CDR1 is MDHEN and CDR2 is SYDVKM. This CDR3 region has 12 residues. The CDR3 loop is CASSFKGWGYTF. In DNA form, the CDR3 reads TGTGCCAGCAGTTTCAAGGGATGGGGCTACACCTTC.

This chain links TRBV18 with TRBJ2-1; D is perhaps TRBD1 (5 bases). Germline V gene sequence: CDR1 KGHSH, CDR2 LQKENI. Trimming stripped 3 bases from V and 5 bases from J, with 14 bases between. The length of the CDR3 is 15 residues. This chain's CDR3 is CASSPNQGGDNEQFF. CDR3 coding DNA: TGTGCCAGCTCACCCAACCAGGGCGGCGACAATGAGCAGTTCTTC.

V is TRBV9 and J is TRBJ2-1, with 11 bases matching TRBD2. Germline V lookup: CDR1 SGDLS, CDR2 YYNGEE. V dropped 2 bases and J dropped 9; count of bases not matched to a gene: 7. This CDR3 region has 15 residues. CDR3 sequence reads: CASSVLAGGGSEQFF. The DNA of the CDR3 is TGTGCCAGCAGCGTCCTAGCGGGAGGTGGGAGTGAGCAGTTCTTC.

The rearrangement links TRBV15 to TRBJ2-2; D perhaps matches TRBD2 (6 bases). V was clipped by 7 bases and J by 8 bases, with 17 bases between them. The CDR3 contains 14 residues. In germline, CDR1 is LNHNV, CDR2 YYDKDF (reference sequence). The CDR3 nucleotides read TGTGCCACCACTCCGGGACTTCAACGTGGGGAGCTGTTTTTT. The encoded protein is CATTPGLQRGELFF.

This clone was counted a few times. The V and J genes are TRBV4-2 and TRBJ2-2; 13 bases are a match to TRBD2. This CDR3 is built from 17 residues. Germline CDR1 is LGHNA and CDR2 is YNFKEQ. V shed 1 base and J 7 bases; nucleotides not matched to a gene: 6. The CDR3 bases are TGTGCCAGCAGCCAAGCCCAACTAGCGGGAGGGCACGGGGAGCTGTTTTTT. It encodes CASSQAQLAGGHGELFF.